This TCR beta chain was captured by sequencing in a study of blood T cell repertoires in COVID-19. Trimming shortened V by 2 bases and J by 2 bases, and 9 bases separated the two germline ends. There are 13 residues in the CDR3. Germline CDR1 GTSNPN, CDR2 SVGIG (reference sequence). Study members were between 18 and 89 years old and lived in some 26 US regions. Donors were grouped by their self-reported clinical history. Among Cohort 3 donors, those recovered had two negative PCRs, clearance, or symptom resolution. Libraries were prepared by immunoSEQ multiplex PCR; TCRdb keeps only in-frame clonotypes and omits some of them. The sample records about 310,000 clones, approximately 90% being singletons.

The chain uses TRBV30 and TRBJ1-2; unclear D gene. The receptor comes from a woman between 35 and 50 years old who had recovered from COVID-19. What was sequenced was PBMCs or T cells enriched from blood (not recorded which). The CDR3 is CAWSSDGNYGYTF. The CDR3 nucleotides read TGTGCCTGGAGTTCAGACGGGAACTATGGCTACACCTTC. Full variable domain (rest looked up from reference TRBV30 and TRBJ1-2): SQTIHQWPATLVQPVGSPLSLECTVEGTSNPNLYWYRQAAGRGLQLLFYSVGIGQISSEVPQNLSASRPQDRQFILSSKKLLLSDSGFYLCAWSSDGNYGYTFGSGTRLTVV.